This is a list of T cell receptor beta chains from one sample in a study of T cells after somatic rescue of genetic block. TCRdb keeps only in-frame clones here, not all; method: immunoSEQ multiplex PCR. The table includes over 10,000 clones, around 72% detected once. Sequenced sample: peripheral blood mononuclear cells (PBMCs). All receptors derive from a boy between 10 and 17 years old. CDR3s include the opening cysteine and the closing phenylalanine or tryptophan. Fields, in order: D gene, J gene, V gene, clone size, CDR3 DNA, CDR3 protein. The D gene is left open where the match is weak. Not all rows give a size; the values are once, few, many and, for expanded clones, a class.

D: TRBD1
J: TRBJ1-2
V: TRBV18
size: NA
DNA: TGTGCCAGCTCACCAGGGACAGGGGCCGCTTTGGGGGGCTACACCTTC
CDR3: CASSPGTGAALGGYTF

D: TRBD2
J: TRBJ2-5
V: TRBV4-2
size: NA
DNA: TGTGCCAGCAGCCATTCCGGGACTAGCGTCCAAGAGACCCAGTACTTC
CDR3: CASSHSGTSVQETQYF

D: NA
J: TRBJ1-2
V: TRBV9
size: few
DNA: TGTGCCAGCAGCGTAGATAAAACAGGGTACTATGGCTACACCTTC
CDR3: CASSVDKTGYYGYTF

D: TRBD1
J: TRBJ2-7
V: TRBV6-6
size: NA
DNA: TGTGCCAGCAGTGCTCCGGGACAGGGGCCCTACGAGCAGTACTTC
CDR3: CASSAPGQGPYEQYF

D: TRBD1
J: TRBJ2-5
V: TRBV28
size: NA
DNA: TGTGCCAGCAGTTTCCATGGACAGGCTGAGACCCAGTACTTC
CDR3: CASSFHGQAETQYF

D: NA
J: TRBJ2-3
V: TRBV2
size: NA
DNA: TGTGCCAGCACTCAGGGACTTAGCACAGATACGCAGTATTTT
CDR3: CASTQGLSTDTQYF

D: NA
J: TRBJ2-7
V: TRBV27
size: NA
DNA: TGTGCCAGCAGTTTCACGAGGGGGGGGCTCTACGAGCAGTACTTC
CDR3: CASSFTRGGLYEQYF

D: NA
J: TRBJ1-5
V: TRBV5-8
size: NA
DNA: TGTGCCAGCAGCTTGGGACAGGAGTGGCAGCCCCAGCATTTT
CDR3: CASSLGQEWQPQHF

D: TRBD1
J: TRBJ2-7
V: TRBV5-6
size: NA
DNA: TGTGCCAGCAGCTTCGGGACAGCCTCCTACGAGCAGTACTTC
CDR3: CASSFGTASYEQYF

D: TRBD2
J: TRBJ2-7
V: TRBV11-2
size: few
DNA: TGTGCCAGCAGCTCCGGTAGCGGGTCCTACGAGCAGTACTTC
CDR3: CASSSGSGSYEQYF

D: NA
J: TRBJ2-5
V: TRBV5-1
size: NA
DNA: TGCGCCAGCAGCTTGGCGGGGTACGGAGAGACCCAGTACTTC
CDR3: CASSLAGYGETQYF

D: TRBD2
J: TRBJ2-4
V: TRBV19
size: NA
DNA: TGTGCCAGTAAAGGACTAGCGGGAGGGCCCGGAAACATTCAGTACTTC
CDR3: CASKGLAGGPGNIQYF

D: NA
J: TRBJ2-5
V: TRBV18
size: once
DNA: TGTGCCAGCTCAGGTCGCTACAGGGTTGGCCAAGAGACCCAGTACTTC
CDR3: CASSGRYRVGQETQYF

D: NA
J: TRBJ1-1
V: TRBV5-6
size: NA
DNA: TGTGCCAGCAGCTACACCCTCCCGGAGGGGGGGGCAACTGAAGCTTTCTTT
CDR3: CASSYTLPEGGATEAFF

D: TRBD2
J: TRBJ2-7
V: TRBV5-1
size: NA
DNA: TGCGCCAGCAGCCCGGGAACTAGCGGGACGACCTACGAGCAGTACTTC
CDR3: CASSPGTSGTTYEQYF

D: TRBD2
J: TRBJ2-1
V: TRBV7-2
size: NA
DNA: TGTGCCAGCAGCCTGGGACTAGCTTCCTACAATGAGCAGTTCTTC
CDR3: CASSLGLASYNEQFF

D: NA
J: TRBJ2-5
V: TRBV6-5
size: NA
DNA: TGTGCCAGCAGTTACTATGGGGGGACCCAGTACTTC
CDR3: CASSYYGGTQYF

D: NA
J: TRBJ2-7
V: TRBV18
size: NA
DNA: TGTGCCAGCTCACCGGGCTCCTACGAGCAGTACTTC
CDR3: CASSPGSYEQYF

D: TRBD1
J: TRBJ2-7
V: TRBV28
size: NA
DNA: TGTGCCAGCAGTAGGACAGGGGGCCCAAGGGCCAGCTCCTACGAGCAGTACTTC
CDR3: CASSRTGGPRASSYEQYF

D: NA
J: TRBJ2-7
V: TRBV19
size: NA
DNA: TGTGCCAGTAGTCGAGCTGCGCAGGGCAGCTACGAGCAGTACTTC
CDR3: CASSRAAQGSYEQYF

D: TRBD1
J: TRBJ1-4
V: TRBV4-2
size: NA
DNA: TGTGCCAGCAGCCCTCCGACAGGGGGAGGAAATGAAAAACTGTTTTTT
CDR3: CASSPPTGGGNEKLFF

D: TRBD2
J: TRBJ2-5
V: TRBV5-4
size: NA
DNA: TGTGCCAGCAGCCCGGGTGCGGGGGGCCATCAAGAGACCCAGTACTTC
CDR3: CASSPGAGGHQETQYF